The T cell receptor beta chain described here comes from a study of shared clonotypes between healthy human individuals. This table comes from immunoSEQ multiplex PCR, and its TCRdb copy is limited to in-frame clones, with some not included. There are about half a million clones in the sample; roughly three quarters occur only once, and 12% lies in the top ten. This CDR3 is 13 amino acids long. The ends were cut back, 6 bases at V and 9 bases at J, with 15 bases in the middle. Germline V gene data show CDR1 as LNHDA and CDR2 as SQIVND (reference sequence). The V call is TRBV19, the J call TRBJ2-1; D might be TRBD1 (6 bases). The sequence was collected from a woman between 40 and 50 years old in good health. Some clones in this sample may be carry-over from other donors' samples. The source material was PBMCs. CDR3 protein: CASSPTGTIEQFF. The CDR3 nucleotides read TGTGCCAGTAGCCCGACCGGGACAATTGAGCAGTTCTTC.